The rows below give T cell receptor beta chains drawn from one sample of a study of molecular identifiers for immune sequencing clone quantification. TCRdb itself ran the PCR reads through MiXCR, one entry per CDR3 protein. The data show 400,000 to 600,000 distinct CDR3 sequences, around 25% seen once. Source material: naive CD8+ T cells from blood, with Jurkat cell RNA spiked in. The receptors originated from a human donor in good health. Some libraries in this study had Jurkat cell RNA spiked in. Both conserved end residues are trimmed from each CDR3. The D gene is left open where the match is weak. Clone size, where shown, is once, few, many, or a class for clones that have expanded.

clone_size j_call v_call d_call cdr3_aa
few TRBJ2-1 TRBV7-9 . ASSPVGF
. TRBJ1-5 TRBV10-2 . ASSGARVLRQPQH
many TRBJ2-3 TRBV29-1 . SVEYRDVASTDTQY
many TRBJ1-2 TRBV30 TRBD1 AWLGQYVGYT
few TRBJ2-7 TRBV6-2/TRBV6-3 . ASSSSGDGPTYEQY
. TRBJ1-6 TRBV4-3 TRBD1 ASSQEGQDIFSPLH
many TRBJ1-4 TRBV12-3/TRBV12-4 . ASSGKAGATNEKLF
many TRBJ2-3 TRBV15 . ATSSPGERSDTQY
few TRBJ2-5 TRBV9 . ASSVGQSAQY
few TRBJ1-1 TRBV5-6 . ASSLGVVATEAF
many TRBJ1-1 TRBV27 TRBD1 ASSLVGGNTEAF
few TRBJ1-4 TRBV29-1 . SVFATNEKLF
. TRBJ2-2 TRBV25-1 TRBD1 ASVAGTVDNTGELF
. TRBJ2-6 TRBV24-1 TRBD1 ATSEGTGGFGANVLT
many TRBJ1-1 TRBV7-8 TRBD1 ASSLYTTGGEGAF
few TRBJ2-1 TRBV7-3 TRBD2 ASSLSSGEQF
. TRBJ2-3 TRBV20-1 . SARDLLAVMTGTQY
few TRBJ1-1 TRBV6-6 . ASSYSMGHSNTEAF
. TRBJ2-3 TRBV12-5 . ASGLGDSPWGGTQY
few TRBJ1-2 TRBV28 TRBD1 ASRWRQGRSGYT
few TRBJ2-1 TRBV5-4 . ASSLDTGYNNEQF
many TRBJ2-7 TRBV28 TRBD1 ASSPRDRTYEQY
few TRBJ2-1 TRBV10-3 . AISGPSVDEQF
few TRBJ2-1 TRBV29-1 TRBD1 SVVGTGGPNEQF
. TRBJ2-1 TRBV6-6 TRBD2 ASSYPNLADNEQF
few TRBJ2-1 TRBV7-9 . ASSFPPGLNNEQF
. TRBJ2-7 TRBV30 . AWSLTGPCEQY
few TRBJ1-1 TRBV30 . AWTGLTEAF
once TRBJ2-5 TRBV3-1 . ASSQTGTAPAPPY
few TRBJ2-1 TRBV30 . AWSVSNEQF
. TRBJ1-6 TRBV27 . ASSLHPQAGSNSPLH
many TRBJ1-1 TRBV4-2 TRBD1 ASSQRGQGAMNTEAF
few TRBJ2-5 TRBV7-6 TRBD2 ASSLDGTSGKVAETQY
many TRBJ2-3 TRBV28 . ASRRYDTQY
many TRBJ2-1 TRBV4-1 . ASSQEIGREQF
many TRBJ2-2 TRBV12-3/TRBV12-4 . ASSQKNTGELF
. TRBJ2-2 TRBV4-1 . ASGGAVGGGELF
many TRBJ2-1 TRBV29-1 TRBD2 SVDGEGLAGGLF
. TRBJ1-5 TRBV7-6 . ASSGGGYQPQH
. TRBJ2-7 TRBV20-1 . SAPDRSYEQY
few TRBJ2-7 TRBV27 . ASSLRSNYEQY
many TRBJ2-7 TRBV4-1 . ASSQDWQGTYEQY